Following are 7 T cell receptor beta chains from one sample sequenced in a study of T-cell memory formation after mild COVID-19. Each CDR3 protein is one row after TCRdb ran MiXCR on the 5' RACE reads. This sample has more than 350,000 distinct CDR3 sequences, with 20% to 25% found just once. Input material: PBMCs or a T cell subset sorted from them (not recorded which). The receptors stem from an adult woman who had mild COVID-19 (a few samples of this study predate the infection). Cell type and time point are not known.

This clonotype was seen a handful of times. The rearrangement links TRBV21-1 to TRBJ2-1; the D call in the table, TRBD2, was not verified against the DNA. TRBV21-1 is a known pseudogene. The CDR3 length is 17 residues. This CDR3 reads CASTPKGPRGKTYEQFF. The CDR3, as DNA: TGTGCCAGCACCCCGAAAGGGCCCAGGGGAAAAACATATGAGCAGTTCTTC.

The chain recombines TRBV7-8 with TRBJ1-2, with D perhaps matching TRBD1 (5 bases). Germline V gives CDR1 SGHVS, CDR2 FQNEAQ. This CDR3 is built from 14 residues. Trimming removed 8 bases at V and 6 bases at J, with 19 bases between. The CDR3 nucleotides are TGTGCCAGCCTCGGGGGACCGTCCCTTAATGGCTACACCTTC. Encoded protein: CASLGGPSLNGYTF.

The rearrangement joins TRBV7-9 to TRBJ2-7, with 10 bases lining up with TRBD1. The V gene end was trimmed by 8 bases and the J gene end by 0 bases; junction bases not matched to a gene: 7. Germline V lookup: CDR1 SEHNR, CDR2 FQNEAQ (reference sequence). The CDR3 runs 15 residues. This chain's CDR3 is CASARGQGNSYEQYF. The CDR3 DNA is TGTGCCAGCGCTCGGGGACAGGGGAACTCCTACGAGCAGTACTTC.

This clonotype showed up many times. V gene TRBV20-1 combines with J gene TRBJ2-3; D is tentatively TRBD1 or TRBD2 (7 bases each). This CDR3 has 15 amino acids. Trimming stripped 3 bases from V and 7 bases from J, with 20 bases between. The germline V gene encodes CDR1 DFQATT and CDR2 SNEGSKA (reference sequence). DNA for the CDR3: TGCAGTGCTAGTGGGGGAGGGGGCGCGTCGTATACGCAGTATTTT. It codes for CSASGGGGASYTQYF.

This clonotype was picked up a small number of times. The rearrangement joins TRBV4-1 to TRBJ2-1, with D hard to call. This CDR3 is built from 14 residues. CDR1 and CDR2 from the germline V gene are MGHRA and YSYEKL. The V end lost 6 bases, the J end lost 8 bases, and 17 bases lay between the germline ends. CDR3 DNA: TGCGCCAGCAGTTACGGACGCTCCCTTGATGAGCAGTTCTTC. It translates to CASSYGRSLDEQFF.

This sequence joins TRBV11-2 and TRBJ2-3; D remains unclear. Between the trimmed V and J ends, which lost 4 bases and 0 bases, there was a span of 11 bases. CDR1 SGHAT and CDR2 FQNNGV come from the germline V gene. This CDR3 region has 15 residues. CDR3 DNA: TGTGCCAGCAGCTCCCGGCTGACTAGCACAGATACGCAGTATTTT. This translates into CASSSRLTSTDTQYF. The full variable domain, with the rest looked up from reference TRBV11-2 and TRBJ2-3, is EAGVAQSPRYKIIEKRQSVAFWCNPISGHATLYWYQQILGQGPKLLIQFQNNGVVDDSQLPKDRFSAERLKGVDSTLKIQPAKLEDSAVYLCASSSRLTSTDTQYFGPGTRLTVL.

This rearrangement joins TRBV7-8 to TRBJ2-7, with a weak D call TRBD2 (6 bases). The CDR3 is made up of 14 amino acids. V was pared by 4 bases and J by 1 base, with 11 bases between. From germline, CDR1 is SGHVS and CDR2 FQNEAQ. The CDR3: CASSYRDLSYEQYF. The CDR3 nucleotides are TGTGCCAGCAGCTACCGGGACTTGTCCTACGAGCAGTACTTC.